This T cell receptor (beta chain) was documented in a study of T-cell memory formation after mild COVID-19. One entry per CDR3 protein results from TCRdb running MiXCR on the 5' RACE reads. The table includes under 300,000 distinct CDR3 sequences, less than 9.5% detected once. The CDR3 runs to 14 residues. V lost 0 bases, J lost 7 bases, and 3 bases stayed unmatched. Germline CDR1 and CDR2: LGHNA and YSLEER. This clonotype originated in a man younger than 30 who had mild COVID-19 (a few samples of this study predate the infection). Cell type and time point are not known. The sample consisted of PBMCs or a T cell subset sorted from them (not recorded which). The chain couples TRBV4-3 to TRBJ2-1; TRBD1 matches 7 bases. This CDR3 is CASSQDLQGNEQFF. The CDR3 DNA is TGCGCCAGCAGCCAAGATCTACAGGGGAATGAGCAGTTCTTC.